The rows below give T cell receptor beta chains drawn from one sample of a study of identical twins. TCRdb re-called the 5' RACE reads with MiXCR, one entry per CDR3 protein. The sample has fewer than 550,000 distinct CDR3 sequences, nearly 15% seen once. These same records also appear under a second study, on yellow fever vaccine responses in identical twins.

The sequenced sample was CD4+ T cells sorted from blood. All receptors derive from a woman aged 18-35 years in good health. The CDR3 runs from the conserved cysteine through the conserved F or W. The D gene is left open where the match is weak. Clone size is stated in some rows and not others, as once, few, many or a class when expanded.

clone size,J gene,D gene,V gene,CDR3 DNA,CDR3 protein
.,TRBJ1-1,.,TRBV20-1,TGCAGTGCTAGTGGTCTGAACACTGAAGCTTTCTTT,CSASGLNTEAFF
few,TRBJ2-3,.,TRBV20-1,TGCAGTGCTAGAGTGGTGGTGCAGGGTACAGATACGCAGTATTTT,CSARVVVQGTDTQYF
.,TRBJ2-2,TRBD2,TRBV7-3,TGTGCCAGCAGCTCACTAGCGACCTCGAACACCGGGGAGCTGTTTTTT,CASSSLATSNTGELFF
.,TRBJ1-2,.,TRBV6-2/TRBV6-3,TGTGCCAGCAAACTGAACTATGGCTACACCTTC,CASKLNYGYTF
.,TRBJ2-1,.,TRBV7-8,TGTGCCAGCAGCTTAGCTAGCGGCGTCGGGGAGCAGTTCTTC,CASSLASGVGEQFF
many,TRBJ1-6,.,TRBV20-1,TGCAGTGCGCAGGGAGATTCACCCCTCCACTTT,CSAQGDSPLHF
.,TRBJ2-1,.,TRBV7-9,TGTGCCAGCAGCTTAGTCTTGTTGGCCTACAATAAGCAGTTCTTC,CASSLVLLAYNKQFF
.,TRBJ2-4,.,TRBV5-1,TGCGCCAGCAGCGTCACTATGAGTCGGATTCAGTACTTC,CASSVTMSRIQYF
few,TRBJ2-1,.,TRBV20-1,TGCAGTGCTAGACGGGCACCAAGTGCCAGGGGCAATGAGCAGTTCTTC,CSARRAPSARGNEQFF
few,TRBJ2-1,TRBD1,TRBV18,TGTGCCAGCTCCCCAACAGGGGACAATGAGCAGTTCTTC,CASSPTGDNEQFF
.,TRBJ2-3,.,TRBV27,TGTGCCAGCAGTTTAGCGTACGGAGGCACAGATACGCAGTATTTT,CASSLAYGGTDTQYF
few,TRBJ2-7,.,TRBV20-1,TGCAGTGCCCCGGACTCCCGGACTTACGAGCAGTACTTC,CSAPDSRTYEQYF
.,TRBJ2-5,.,TRBV11-2,TGTGCCAGCAGCTTACGGGACAAAGTTAGCTTAAGAGAGACCCAGTACTTC,CASSLRDKVSLRETQYF
.,TRBJ1-5,.,TRBV2,TGTGCCAGCAGTGTGGGGGAAGGCAATCAGCCCCAGCATTTT,CASSVGEGNQPQHF
few,TRBJ2-1,.,TRBV12-3/TRBV12-4,TGTGCCAGCAGTACTACCGGGACACAGTACAATGAGCAGTTCTTC,CASSTTGTQYNEQFF
few,TRBJ1-6,.,TRBV12-3/TRBV12-4,TGTGCCAGCAGTTCTACAGCAAATTCACCCCTCCACTTT,CASSSTANSPLHF
.,TRBJ2-7,.,TRBV5-1,TGCGCCAGCAGCTGGGGGCAGGGGCTTACCTACGAGCAGTACTTC,CASSWGQGLTYEQYF
few,TRBJ1-6,TRBD1,TRBV20-1,TGCAGTGCTAGGGTCCAGGGGGACTATAATTCACCCCTCCACTTT,CSARVQGDYNSPLHF
few,TRBJ2-7,.,TRBV14,TGTGCCAGCAGCCAAGAAGACAGGGGGACTAGAACCTACGAGCAGTACTTC,CASSQEDRGTRTYEQYF
.,TRBJ2-5,.,TRBV7-9,TGTGCCAGCAGCTTAGGTACTGGGGCGCTCTCCCAAGAGACCCAGTACTTC,CASSLGTGALSQETQYF
few,TRBJ1-1,.,TRBV7-3,TGTGCCAGCAGCGCCGGGACTAACACTGAAGCTTTCTTT,CASSAGTNTEAFF
few,TRBJ2-2,TRBD2,TRBV5-1,TGCGCCAGCAGCTTGCCCGCACTGGGACTAGCGGCGAACACCGGGGAGCTGTTTTTT,CASSLPALGLAANTGELFF
few,TRBJ2-5,TRBD1,TRBV2,TGTGCCAGCAAAGGGACAGCTCAAGAGACCCAGTACTTC,CASKGTAQETQYF
.,TRBJ2-2,TRBD2,TRBV6-5,TGTGCCAGCAGTTACTCGGGACTAGAATCCGGGGAGCTGTTTTTT,CASSYSGLESGELFF
few,TRBJ2-1,.,TRBV4-1,TGCGCCAGCAGCCAAGGGGGGAACACTCTAAGTAATGAGCAGTTCTTC,CASSQGGNTLSNEQFF
.,TRBJ2-1,.,TRBV11-2,TGTGCCAGCAGTTTCGACGGTTACAATGAGCAGTTCTTC,CASSFDGYNEQFF
few,TRBJ2-2,TRBD2,TRBV20-1,TGCAGTGCTAGGACTGAGCGGGGGCATAACACCGGGGAGCTGTTTTTT,CSARTERGHNTGELFF
.,TRBJ2-7,.,TRBV11-2,TGTGCCAGCAGCTTAGTAGACAGTACTATCTACGAGCAGTACTTC,CASSLVDSTIYEQYF
.,TRBJ2-2,TRBD1,TRBV9,TGTGCCAGCAGCGCCTTGGGACAGGGGGAGCTGTTTTTT,CASSALGQGELFF
.,TRBJ1-1,TRBD1,TRBV6-1,TGTGCCAGCAGAATGGGACAGCTGAACACTGAAGCTTTCTTT,CASRMGQLNTEAFF
many,TRBJ1-6,.,TRBV10-3,TGTGCCGCAGTAAGCTCCTATAATTCACCCCTCCACTTT,CAAVSSYNSPLHF
many,TRBJ2-1,.,TRBV5-1,TGCGCCAGCAGCTTGGATGGGGGGTCCTACAATGAGCAGTTCTTC,CASSLDGGSYNEQFF
.,TRBJ2-3,TRBD2,TRBV6-2/TRBV6-3,TGTGCCAGCAGTTACCCCCCCGGGGGGGTAGATACGCAGTATTTT,CASSYPPGGVDTQYF
.,TRBJ1-2,TRBD1,TRBV10-3,TGTGCCATCAGTGAATCAACAGGGGCCTTCTATGGCTACACCTTC,CAISESTGAFYGYTF
.,TRBJ1-4,.,TRBV20-1,TGCAGTGCTAGAGATCGAGGCGGTGGTGAAAAACTGTTTTTT,CSARDRGGGEKLFF
few,TRBJ2-7,TRBD1,TRBV18,TGTGCCAGCTCACCAACAGGGGCGAGGTACGAGCAGTACTTC,CASSPTGARYEQYF
.,TRBJ2-3,.,TRBV12-3/TRBV12-4,TGTGCCAGCAGTACCTCCGTGAGGGTCTTAGCCGCTAGCACAGATACGCAGTATTTT,CASSTSVRVLAASTDTQYF
.,TRBJ1-1,.,TRBV5-1,TGCGCCAGCAGACTCGACCCGGGGGAAGCTTTCTTT,CASRLDPGEAFF
many,TRBJ1-1,.,TRBV3-1,TGTGCCAGCAGCCAGGTAACGGCTGAAGCTTTCTTT,CASSQVTAEAFF
few,TRBJ2-1,.,TRBV15,TGTGCCACCAGCAGAGCTCTTGAGCAGTTCTTC,CATSRALEQFF
few,TRBJ2-5,.,TRBV12-3/TRBV12-4,TGTGCCAGCAGTTTAGTGGTTAAACGGGAGACCCAGTACTTC,CASSLVVKRETQYF
.,TRBJ2-1,.,TRBV7-9,TGTGCCAGCAGCTTAGACGTACGGATTCGGTACAATGAGCAGTTCTTC,CASSLDVRIRYNEQFF
.,TRBJ2-1,.,TRBV4-1,TGCGCCAGCAGCCAAGGGAGGGTAGGGGAGCAGTTCTTC,CASSQGRVGEQFF
.,TRBJ2-3,.,TRBV12-3/TRBV12-4,TGTGCCAGCAGTTCATTATGGGGGACAGATACGCAGTATTTT,CASSSLWGTDTQYF
.,TRBJ2-3,TRBD1,TRBV5-4,TGTGCCAGCAGCCCACCTGGGACAGGGTTTAGCGATACGCAGTATTTT,CASSPPGTGFSDTQYF
few,TRBJ1-1,.,TRBV10-3,TGTGCCATCAGTGCTGTTGTCACAGGGAGGAACACTGAAGCTTTCTTT,CAISAVVTGRNTEAFF
few,TRBJ2-5,.,TRBV20-1,TGCAGTGCAATTAGCGGTGGGGGAGGAGAGACCCAGTACTTC,CSAISGGGGETQYF
.,TRBJ2-2,.,TRBV5-5,TGTGCCAGCAGGGTTGGAGGGAACACCGGGGAGCTGTTTTTT,CASRVGGNTGELFF